The clone carrying this T cell receptor beta chain was recorded once. Adults between roughly 18 and 100 years of age took part from about two dozen US areas. Two consecutive negative NP/OP PCR tests, clearance, or resolved symptoms defined Cohort 3 recovery. The CDR3 consists of 15 residues. V was cut by 0 bases and J by 1 base, with 9 bases left in between. Germline V lookup: CDR1 SGHKS, CDR2 YYEKEE (reference sequence). Authors' analysis steps: Scientists estimated how many nucleated cells there were by amplifying reference gene primers. Assay: immunoSEQ multiplex PCR; the TCRdb copy retains only in-frame clones and omits some. Clone size and V and J calls were adopted from that table, with D and trimming inferred from the DNA. The sample comprises 150,000 to 200,000 clones, roughly 88% of which are singletons, and 8% to 10% rests with the top ten. The data belong to a study of blood T cell repertoires in COVID-19. About the study: Material from acute and convalescent COVID-19 was sourced from the United States, Italy and Spain.

Material for sequencing was PBMCs or T cells enriched from blood (not recorded which). This TCR came from a woman under 40 who had recovered from COVID-19. The chain links TRBV5-5 to TRBJ2-3; D might be TRBD1 (5 bases). CDR3 bases: TGTGCCAGCAGCTTGGCCGGCAGGGGCACAGATACGCAGTATTTT. This encodes CASSLAGRGTDTQYF.